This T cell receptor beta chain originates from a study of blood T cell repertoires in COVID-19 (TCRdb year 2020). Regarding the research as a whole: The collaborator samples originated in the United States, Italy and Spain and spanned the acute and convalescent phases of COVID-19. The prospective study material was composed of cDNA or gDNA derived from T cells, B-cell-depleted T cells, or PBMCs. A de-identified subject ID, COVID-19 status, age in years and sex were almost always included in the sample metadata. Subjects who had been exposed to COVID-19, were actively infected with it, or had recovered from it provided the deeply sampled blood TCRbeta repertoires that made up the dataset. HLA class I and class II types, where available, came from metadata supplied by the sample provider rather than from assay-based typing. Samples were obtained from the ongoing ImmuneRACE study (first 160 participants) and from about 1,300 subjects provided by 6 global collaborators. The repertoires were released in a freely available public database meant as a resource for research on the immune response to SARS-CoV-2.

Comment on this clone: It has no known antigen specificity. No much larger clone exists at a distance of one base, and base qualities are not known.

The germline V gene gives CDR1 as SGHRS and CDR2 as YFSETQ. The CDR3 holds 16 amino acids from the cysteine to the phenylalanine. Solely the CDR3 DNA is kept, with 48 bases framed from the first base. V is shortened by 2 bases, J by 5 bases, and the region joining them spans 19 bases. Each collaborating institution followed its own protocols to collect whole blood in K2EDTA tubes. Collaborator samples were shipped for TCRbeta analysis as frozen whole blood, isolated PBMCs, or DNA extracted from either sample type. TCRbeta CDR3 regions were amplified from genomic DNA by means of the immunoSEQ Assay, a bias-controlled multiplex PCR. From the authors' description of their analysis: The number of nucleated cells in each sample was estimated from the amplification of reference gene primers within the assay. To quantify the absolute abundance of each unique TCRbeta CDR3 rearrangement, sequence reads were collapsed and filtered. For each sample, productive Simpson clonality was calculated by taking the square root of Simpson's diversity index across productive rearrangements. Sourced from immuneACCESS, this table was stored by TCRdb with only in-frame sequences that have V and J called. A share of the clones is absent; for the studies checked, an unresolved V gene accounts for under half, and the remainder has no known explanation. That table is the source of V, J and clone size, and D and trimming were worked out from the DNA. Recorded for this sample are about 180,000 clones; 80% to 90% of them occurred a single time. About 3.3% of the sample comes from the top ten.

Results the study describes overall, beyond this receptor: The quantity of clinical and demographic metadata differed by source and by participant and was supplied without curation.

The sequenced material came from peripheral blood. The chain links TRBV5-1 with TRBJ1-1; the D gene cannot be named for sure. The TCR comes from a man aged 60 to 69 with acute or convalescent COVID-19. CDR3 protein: CASSFMALRGDTEAFF. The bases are TGCGCCAGCAGCTTTATGGCGCTCCGCGGGGATACTGAAGCTTTCTTT.